The present T cell receptor (beta chain) was sequenced within a study of radiotherapy plus CTLA-4 blockade in lung cancer. As for the study in general: Of all patients, around 20% responded objectively and 25% to 40% showed disease control. Whole-study results and caveats: Reportedly, early blood T cell clone dynamics best predicted response, with interferon-beta.

Regarding this clone: Its antigen is not known.

Sequencing used immunoSEQ multiplex PCR; TCRdb keeps in-frame clones, though not all of them. The table includes about 53,000 clones, just under 85% detected once. The CDR3 length is 14 residues. Germline values: CDR1 MNHEY, CDR2 SVGAGI. Trimming removed 5 bases from V and 7 bases from J, with 12 bases in between. Patients with chemo-refractory metastatic non-small-cell lung cancer received focal radiation plus CTLA-4 blockade with ipilimumab. This sequence was found in a human donor with non-small cell lung cancer whose response to radiotherapy plus ipilimumab could not be evaluated. The chain uses TRBV6-5 and TRBJ1-6; D unclear. The sequencing used peripheral blood, collected from a patient treated with radiotherapy plus ipilimumab. CDR3 amino acids: CASSPGINNSPLHF. The CDR3 DNA follows: TGTGCCAGCAGTCCCGGGATCAACAATTCACCCCTCCACTTT.